This passage covers 14 T cell receptor beta chains from one sample sequenced in a study of blood T cell repertoires in COVID-19. The repertoire was sequenced with immunoSEQ multiplex PCR; TCRdb's copy has only in-frame clones and lacks some. The sample holds about 150,000 clones, around 85% seen once. Sample: peripheral blood. Receptor source: a man in his 60s with COVID-19, enrolled during active disease.

In this sample, this clone turned up once. The chain recombines TRBV19 with TRBJ2-5; 9 nucleotides align to TRBD1. Germline trimming cut 5 bases from V and 5 bases from J; bases unmatched to any gene: 9. CDR1 and CDR2 (germline): LNHDA, SQIVND (reference sequence). This CDR3 region has 15 residues. The CDR3 bases are TGTGCCAGTAGTGCCAGACAGGGGGTAGCGGAGACCCAGTACTTC. Translating gives CASSARQGVAETQYF.

The chain uses TRBV7-2 and TRBJ2-1, with D tentatively TRBD1 (6 bases). The CDR3 covers 14 residues. CDR1 SGHTA and CDR2 FQGNSA come from the germline V gene. Trimming removed 4 bases from V and 6 bases from J, with 13 bases in between. This CDR3 is CASSSGNRVNEQFF. Written as DNA, the CDR3 is TGTGCCAGCAGCTCCGGAAACAGGGTCAATGAGCAGTTCTTC.

The chain has TRBV29-1 and TRBJ2-2; D gene unclear. V was clipped by 0 bases and J by 8 bases, with 13 bases between them. CDR3 size: 14 residues. The germline V gene encodes CDR1 SQVTM and CDR2 ANQGSEA. CDR3 residues: CSVEDPRPTGELFF. In DNA form, the CDR3 reads TGCAGCGTTGAAGATCCTCGACCGACTGGGGAGCTGTTTTTT.

This clone turned up a few times. This CDR3 reads CASSRRQARPADGYTF. CDR3 coding DNA: TGTGCCAGCAGCAGAAGACAGGCCCGACCGGCGGATGGCTACACCTTC. The chain employs TRBV5-4 and TRBJ1-2, with a weak D call TRBD1 (6 bases). The length of the CDR3 is 16 residues. Germline V gene lookup returns CDR1 SGHNT and CDR2 YYREEE (reference sequence). Deletions cut 4 bases from V and 6 bases from J, with 22 bases between. The variable domain in full, with the rest retrieved from reference TRBV5-4 and TRBJ1-2, is ETGVTQSPTHLIKTRGQQVTLRCSSQSGHNTVSWYQQALGQGPQFIFQYYREEENGRGNFPPRFSGLQFPNYSSELNVNALELDDSALYLCASSRRQARPADGYTFGSGTRLTVV.

The rearrangement links TRBV6-1 to TRBJ2-5; D perhaps matches TRBD2 (7 bases). Trimming took 9 bases from V and 5 from J, leaving 19 bases between them. This CDR3 region has 14 residues. Germline CDR1 and CDR2: MNHNS and SASEGT. CDR3 region: CASTLAGAGETQYF. The CDR3 nucleotides are TGTGCCAGTACTCTGGCGGGGGCCGGGGAGACCCAGTACTTC.

The V call is TRBV6-4, the J call TRBJ1-6; 9 nucleotides line up with TRBD1. Germline V lookup: CDR1 MRHNA, CDR2 SNTAGT. The CDR3 totals 14 residues. V shed 6 bases and J 7 bases; nucleotides not matched to a gene: 4. This CDR3 is CASRLGQGNSPLHF. The DNA for the CDR3 is TGTGCCAGCAGATTAGGACAGGGGAATTCACCCCTCCACTTT.

This sequence joins TRBV10-3 and TRBJ2-4, with a tentative D call TRBD1 (5 bases). This CDR3 comprises 16 residues. V was trimmed by 3 bases and J by 0 bases, leaving 12 bases between them. Germline V gives CDR1 ENHRY, CDR2 SYGVKD. This CDR3 is CAISDATALAKNIQYF. Here the CDR3 DNA reads TGTGCCATCAGTGACGCGACAGCCCTAGCCAAAAACATTCAGTACTTC.

The V gene is TRBV27, the J gene TRBJ1-1; D unresolved. V gave up 3 bases and J gave up 1 base, with 6 bases separating them. Germline V CDR1 and CDR2: MNHEY, SMNVEV (reference sequence). The CDR3 consists of 13 residues. CDR3: CASSFEGNTEAFF. CDR3 DNA sequence: TGTGCCAGCAGTTTTGAGGGGAACACTGAAGCTTTCTTT.

The V call is TRBV4-3, the J call TRBJ2-5, with 8 bases identical to TRBD1. The CDR3 has 14 residues. The J segment lost 4 bases and the V segment lost 0 bases, leaving 1 base of the junction unmatched. CDR1 and CDR2 from the germline V gene are LGHNA and YSLEER. CDR3 amino acids: CASSQDTGGETQYF. CDR3 DNA sequence: TGCGCCAGCAGCCAAGATACAGGGGGAGAGACCCAGTACTTC.

The rearrangement links TRBV5-1 to TRBJ1-1, with D perhaps TRBD1 (6 bases). Looked up from germline, CDR1 is SGHRS and CDR2 is YFSETQ. The V gene lost 0 bases and the J gene lost 2 bases, with 14 bases spanning the gap. The CDR3 has 16 amino acids. The CDR3 here is CASSLGPGGVNTEAFF. The CDR3 DNA reads as TGCGCCAGCAGCTTGGGGCCGGGGGGCGTCAACACTGAAGCTTTCTTT.

The gene calls are TRBV6-6 and TRBJ1-2; the match to TRBD1 covers 7 bases. The V gene's germline CDR1 is MNHNY and CDR2 SVGAGI (reference sequence). V shed 5 bases and J 2 bases; nucleotides not matched to a gene: 8. The CDR3 sequence is 15 residues long. The CDR3 reads CASSPRGQTNYGYTF. CDR3 nucleotides: TGTGCCAGCAGTCCCCGGGGACAGACCAACTATGGCTACACCTTC.

The rearrangement uses TRBV10-3 and TRBJ2-3; 8 bases agree with TRBD2. Germline trimming cut 4 bases from V and 3 bases from J; bases unmatched to any gene: 3. The CDR3 contains 14 residues. Looked up from germline, CDR1 is ENHRY and CDR2 is SYGVKD. CDR3 bases: TGTGCCATCAGTGGTGGCGGGGGGACAGATACGCAGTATTTT. This sequence encodes CAISGGGGTDTQYF.

J is TRBJ1-1 and V is TRBV14, with a tentative D call TRBD1 (6 bases). The V end was cut by 4 bases, the J end by 5 bases, with 11 bases between. Germline V gene data show CDR1 as SGHDN and CDR2 as FVKESK. CDR3 length equals 13 residues. CDR3 sequence: CASSLSGTTEAFF. Here the CDR3 DNA reads TGTGCCAGCAGCCTTTCCGGGACAACTGAAGCTTTCTTT. Full variable domain (remainder filled in from reference TRBV14 and TRBJ1-1): EAGVTQFPSHSVIEKGQTVTLRCDPISGHDNLYWYRRVMGKEIKFLLHFVKESKQDESGMPNNRFLAERTGGTYSTLKVQPAELEDSGVYFCASSLSGTTEAFFGQGTRLTVV.

The rearrangement uses TRBV6-1 and TRBJ1-5, with a weak D call TRBD1 (5 bases). The ends were cut back, 3 bases at V and 3 bases at J, with 15 bases in the middle. The CDR3 is made up of 16 amino acids. Per the germline V gene, CDR1 is MNHNS and CDR2 is SASEGT. CDR3 sequence: CASSEAGSRINQPQHF. Here the CDR3 DNA reads TGTGCCAGCAGTGAGGCAGGGTCCCGTATCAATCAGCCCCAGCATTTT.